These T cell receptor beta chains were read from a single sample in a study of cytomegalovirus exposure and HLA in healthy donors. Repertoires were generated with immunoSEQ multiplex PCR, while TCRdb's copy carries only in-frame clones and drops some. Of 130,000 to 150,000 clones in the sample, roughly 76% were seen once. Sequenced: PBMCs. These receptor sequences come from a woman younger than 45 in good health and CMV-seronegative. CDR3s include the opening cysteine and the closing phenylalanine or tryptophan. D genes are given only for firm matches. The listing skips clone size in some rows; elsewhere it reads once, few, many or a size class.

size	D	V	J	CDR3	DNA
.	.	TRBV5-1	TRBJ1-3	CASSLAGGNTIYF	TGCGCCAGCAGCTTGGCAGGGGGAAACACCATATATTTT
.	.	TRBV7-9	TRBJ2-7	CASSLADNSYEQYF	TGTGCCAGCAGCTTAGCTGACAACTCCTACGAGCAGTACTTC
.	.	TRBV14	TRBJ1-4	CASSQALAGTNEKLFF	TGTGCCAGCAGCCAAGCCCTGGCGGGAACTAATGAAAAACTGTTTTTT
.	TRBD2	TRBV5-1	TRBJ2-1	CASHAGGAYNEQFF	TGCGCCAGCCACGCGGGGGGGGCCTACAATGAGCAGTTCTTC
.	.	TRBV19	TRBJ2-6	CAITGANVLTF	TGTGCCATCACTGGGGCCAACGTCCTGACTTTC
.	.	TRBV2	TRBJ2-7	CASSDLRWGDEQYF	TGTGCCAGCAGTGATTTACGTTGGGGGGACGAGCAGTACTTC
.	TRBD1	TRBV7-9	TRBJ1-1	CASSDRGTEAFF	TGTGCCAGCAGCGACAGGGGAACTGAAGCTTTCTTT
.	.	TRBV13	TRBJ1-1	CASSLEGPRGTEAFF	TGTGCCAGCAGCTTAGAGGGTCCAAGGGGCACTGAAGCTTTCTTT
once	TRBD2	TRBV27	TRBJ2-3	CASMGGGTQYF	TGTGCCAGCATGGGCGGGGGTACGCAGTATTTT
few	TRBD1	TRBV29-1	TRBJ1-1	CSVEVGTGRTEAFF	TGCAGCGTTGAAGTCGGGACAGGGAGAACTGAAGCTTTCTTT
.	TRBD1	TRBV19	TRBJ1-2	CASSLPGQGGGYTF	TGTGCCAGTAGTTTGCCGGGACAGGGAGGCGGCTACACCTTC
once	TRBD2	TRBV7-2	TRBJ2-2	CASSLKTSGWNTGELFF	TGTGCCAGCAGCTTAAAGACTAGCGGGTGGAACACCGGGGAGCTGTTTTTT
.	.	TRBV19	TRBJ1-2	CASTRYRSQNYGYTF	TGTGCCAGTACCCGTTACAGGTCCCAGAACTATGGCTACACCTTC
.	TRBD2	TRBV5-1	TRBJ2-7	CASSISSGAFYEQYF	TGCGCCAGCTCGATTTCTAGCGGAGCCTTCTACGAGCAGTACTTC
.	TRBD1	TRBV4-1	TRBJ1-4	CASSQVATGQPNEKLFF	TGCGCCAGCAGCCAAGTAGCGACGGGACAGCCAAATGAAAAACTGTTTTTT
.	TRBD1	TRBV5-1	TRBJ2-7	CASSLFGQGTREQYF	TGCGCCAGCAGCTTGTTCGGACAGGGGACGCGGGAGCAGTACTTC
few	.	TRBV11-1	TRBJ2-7	CASSFSYEQYF	TGTGCCAGCAGCTTCTCCTACGAGCAGTACTTC
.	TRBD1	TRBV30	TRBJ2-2	CAWSTGVNTGELFF	TGTGCCTGGTCGACAGGGGTCAACACCGGGGAGCTGTTTTTT
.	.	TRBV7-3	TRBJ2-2	CASSRSLYTGELFF	TGTGCCAGCAGCCGGAGTCTTTACACCGGGGAGCTGTTTTTT
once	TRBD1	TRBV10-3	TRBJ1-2	CAITGDPNYGYTF	TGTGCCATTACAGGGGACCCTAACTATGGCTACACCTTC
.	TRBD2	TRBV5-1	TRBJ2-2	CASSLRGDTGELFF	TGCGCCAGCAGCTTGCGGGGGGACACCGGGGAGCTGTTTTTT
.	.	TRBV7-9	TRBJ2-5	CASSSTGIETQYF	TGTGCCAGCAGCTCCACAGGGATAGAGACCCAGTACTTC
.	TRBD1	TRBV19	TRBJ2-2	CASSTDRGAYTGELFF	TGTGCCAGTAGTACTGACAGGGGGGCGTACACCGGGGAGCTGTTTTTT
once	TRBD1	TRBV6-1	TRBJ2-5	CASSAGQGGETQYF	TGTGCCAGCAGTGCGGGACAGGGTGGGGAGACCCAGTACTTC
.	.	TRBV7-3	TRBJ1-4	CASSLTAGANEKLFF	TGTGCCAGCAGCTTAACGGCGGGTGCTAATGAAAAACTGTTTTTT
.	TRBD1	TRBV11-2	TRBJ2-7	CASSSPRDRVSYEQYF	TGTGCCAGCAGCTCTCCAAGGGACAGGGTCTCCTACGAGCAGTACTTC
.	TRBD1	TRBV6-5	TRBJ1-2	CAGNYAGQLYGYTF	TGTGCCGGCAATTACGCGGGACAGCTCTATGGCTACACCTTC
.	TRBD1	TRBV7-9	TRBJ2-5	CASSLPGQGVQETQYF	TGTGCCAGCAGCCTCCCGGGACAGGGGGTTCAAGAGACCCAGTACTTC
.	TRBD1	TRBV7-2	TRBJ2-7	CASSATGYIYEQYF	TGTGCCAGCAGCGCGACAGGGTACATCTACGAGCAGTACTTC
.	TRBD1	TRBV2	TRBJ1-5	CASKGQGSQPQHF	TGTGCCAGCAAAGGACAGGGAAGTCAACCCCAGCATTTT
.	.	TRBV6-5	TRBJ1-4	CASSSLGNRLDEKLFF	TGTGCCAGCAGTTCATTGGGGAACAGGTTGGATGAAAAACTGTTTTTT
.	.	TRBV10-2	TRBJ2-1	CAGPEESLSGSYNEQFF	TGCGCCGGACCCGAAGAAAGCCTTAGCGGTTCCTACAATGAGCAGTTCTTC
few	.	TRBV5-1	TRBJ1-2	CASSPGGNYGYTF	TGCGCCAGCAGCCCGGGGGGTAACTATGGCTACACCTTC
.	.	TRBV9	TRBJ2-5	CASSVGQLQETQYF	TGTGCCAGCAGCGTAGGACAGCTCCAAGAGACCCAGTACTTC
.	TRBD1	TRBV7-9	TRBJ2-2	CASSRQGARELFF	TGTGCCAGCAGCCGACAGGGGGCGCGGGAGCTGTTTTTT
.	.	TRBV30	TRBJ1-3	CACLQGDGNTIYF	TGTGCCTGCCTCCAGGGCGACGGAAACACCATATATTTT
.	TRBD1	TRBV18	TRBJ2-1	CASSPLAGGSYNEQFF	TGTGCCAGCTCACCTTTGGCAGGGGGCTCCTACAATGAGCAGTTCTTC
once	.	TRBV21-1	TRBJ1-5	CASSCVTRTGVVPVGNQPQHF	TGTGCCAGCAGCTGCGTCACGCGGACAGGGGTCGTTCCGGTAGGCAATCAGCCCCAGCATTTT
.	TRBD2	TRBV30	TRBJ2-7	CAWSVRGDEQYF	TGTGCCTGGAGTGTGCGGGGGGACGAGCAGTACTTC
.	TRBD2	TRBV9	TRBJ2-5	CASSAPGIPGGETQYF	TGTGCCAGCAGCGCACCGGGCATCCCGGGGGGGGAGACCCAGTACTTC
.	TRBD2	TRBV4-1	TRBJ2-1	CASSQLGTSGTYEQFF	TGCGCCAGCAGCCAATTAGGGACTAGCGGGACCTATGAGCAGTTCTTC
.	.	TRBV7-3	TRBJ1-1	CASGEGRSTEAFF	TGTGCCAGCGGAGAGGGGAGGAGCACTGAAGCTTTCTTT
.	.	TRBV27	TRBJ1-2	CASSFLPETNYGYTF	TGTGCCAGCAGTTTCCTCCCTGAGACTAACTATGGCTACACCTTC
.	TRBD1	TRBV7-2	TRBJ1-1	CASRRDRGNTEAFF	TGTGCCAGCAGAAGGGACAGGGGGAACACTGAAGCTTTCTTT
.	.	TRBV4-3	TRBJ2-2	CASSHAVTLGAGELFF	TGCGCCAGCAGCCACGCCGTGACCCTAGGCGCCGGGGAGCTGTTTTTT
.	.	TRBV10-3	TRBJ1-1	CAISESGQSTEAFF	TGTGCCATCAGTGAGTCGGGGCAGAGCACTGAAGCTTTCTTT
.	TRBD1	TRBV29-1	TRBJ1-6	CSVARTGDGNSPLHF	TGCAGCGTTGCCCGGACAGGGGATGGAAATTCACCCCTCCACTTT
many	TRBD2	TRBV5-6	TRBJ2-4	CASSLGSGVAKNIQYF	TGTGCCAGCAGCTTGGGTAGCGGGGTAGCCAAAAACATTCAGTACTTC
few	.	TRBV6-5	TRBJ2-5	CASAKRKWETQYF	TGTGCCAGCGCGAAGCGGAAGTGGGAGACCCAGTACTTC
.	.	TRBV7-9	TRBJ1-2	CASSLGQNYGYTF	TGTGCCAGCAGCTTAGGACAGAACTATGGCTACACCTTC
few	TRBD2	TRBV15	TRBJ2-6	CATSRAGTSGSGANVLTF	TGTGCCACCAGCAGAGCCGGGACTAGCGGGTCTGGGGCCAACGTCCTGACTTTC